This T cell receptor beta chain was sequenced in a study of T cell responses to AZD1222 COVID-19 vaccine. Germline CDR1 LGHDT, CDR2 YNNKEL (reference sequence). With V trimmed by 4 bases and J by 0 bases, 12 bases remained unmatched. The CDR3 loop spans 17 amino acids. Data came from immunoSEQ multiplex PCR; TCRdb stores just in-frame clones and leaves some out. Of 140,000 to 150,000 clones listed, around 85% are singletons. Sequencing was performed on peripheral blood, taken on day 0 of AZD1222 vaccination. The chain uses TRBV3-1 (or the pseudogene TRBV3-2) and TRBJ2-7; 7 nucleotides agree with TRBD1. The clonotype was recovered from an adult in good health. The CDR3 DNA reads TGTGCCAGCAGCCGCCTTTCAACAGGGGCGGGCTCCTACGAGCAGTACTTC. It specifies CASSRLSTGAGSYEQYF.